One and the same sample provided the 15 T cell receptor beta chains below, sequenced in a study of PD-L1 blockade in urothelial cancer. Documented time point: pretreatment peripheral blood. The assay was immunoSEQ multiplex PCR, and TCRdb's table has in-frame clones only and misses some. Of roughly 54,000 clones listed, around 85% are singletons. Source: PBMCs, taken around atezolizumab (anti-PD-L1) treatment. These receptors all stem from a woman aged 55 to 70 with urothelial cancer.

The CDR3 sequence: CASSLATNYEQYF. The CDR3 coding sequence is TGCGCCAGCAGCTTGGCGACAAACTACGAGCAGTACTTC. J is TRBJ2-7 and V is TRBV5-1; D gene unclear. V was shortened by 0 bases and J by 3 bases, with 7 bases between the two germline ends. CDR3 length equals 13 residues. Germline V gives CDR1 SGHRS, CDR2 YFSETQ.

The V and J genes are TRBV25-1 and TRBJ1-1, with 8 nucleotides matching TRBD1. Germline lookup yields CDR1 MGHDK and CDR2 SYGVNS. The CDR3 spans 13 residues. Trimming cost V 6 bases and J 6 bases; bases outside gene matches: 6. The CDR3 nucleotides are TGTGCCAGCAGCCGGACAGGGAGAGCTGAAGCTTTCTTT. This sequence encodes CASSRTGRAEAFF.

This clone was counted only a few times. The rearrangement joins TRBV7-9 to TRBJ1-5, with D unresolved. This CDR3 is 13 amino acids long. The ends were cut back, 5 bases at V and 5 bases at J, with 10 bases in the middle. Germline-derived CDR1 and CDR2 are SEHNR and FQNEAQ (reference sequence). The CDR3 protein is CASSLNRDQPQHF. The CDR3 DNA reads as TGTGCCAGCAGCCTAAACAGAGATCAGCCCCAGCATTTT.

DNA of the CDR3: TGTGCCAGCAGCCCCGGTCGAGAGGGCAATCAGCCCCAGCATTTT. Amino acid sequence: CASSPGREGNQPQHF. The chain links TRBV9 to TRBJ1-5; D is unresolved. The V gene lost 4 bases and the J gene lost 2 bases, with 13 bases spanning the gap. CDR1 SGDLS and CDR2 YYNGEE come from the germline V gene. The CDR3 runs to 15 residues.

The chain joins TRBV6-5 to TRBJ1-4, with a tentative D call TRBD1 (6 bases). The CDR3 is 14 residues long. The germline V gene has CDR1 MNHEY and CDR2 SVGAGI. Trimming took off 6 bases at V and 5 bases at J, with 13 bases between the two ends. In DNA form, the CDR3 reads TGTGCCAGCAGATCACAGGGAAGGAATGAAAAACTGTTTTTT. Amino acid sequence: CASRSQGRNEKLFF.

This rearrangement joins TRBV4-1 to TRBJ2-1, with D unclear. The CDR3 is 17 residues long. Germline V gives CDR1 MGHRA, CDR2 YSYEKL. The ends were cut back, 0 bases at V and 4 bases at J, with 16 bases in the middle. The chain's CDR3 is CASSQDLAQPLYNEQFF. In nucleotides, the CDR3 is TGCGCCAGCAGCCAAGATCTTGCACAGCCCCTATACAATGAGCAGTTCTTC.

J is TRBJ2-3 and V is TRBV9; no definite D call. Germline V gene lookup returns CDR1 SGDLS and CDR2 YYNGEE. V gave up 0 bases and J gave up 0 bases, with 8 bases separating them. This CDR3 has 15 residues. CDR3: CASSVVAGSTDTQYF. The CDR3 bases are TGTGCCAGCAGCGTAGTGGCAGGTAGCACAGATACGCAGTATTTT. The full variable domain, completed using reference TRBV9 and TRBJ2-3, is DSGVTQTPKHLITATGQRVTLRCSPRSGDLSVYWYQQSLDQGLQFLIQYYNGEERAKGNILERFSAQQFPDLHSELNLSSLELGDSALYFCASSVVAGSTDTQYFGPGTRLTVL.

This clone was seen only once. The gene calls are TRBV4-3 and TRBJ1-2; D unresolved. Germline V CDR1 and CDR2: LGHNA, YSLEER. The V gene lost 1 base and the J gene lost 0 bases, with 12 bases spanning the gap. CDR3 length equals 16 residues. CDR3 coding DNA: TGCGCCAGCAGCCAAGTTCTTTCGTCTTCTAACTATGGCTACACCTTC. This codes for CASSQVLSSSNYGYTF.

The V and J genes are TRBV27 and TRBJ2-2, with D uncertain. V was shortened by 5 bases and J by 4 bases, with 11 bases between the two germline ends. The CDR3 consists of 14 residues. Germline V lookup: CDR1 MNHEY, CDR2 SMNVEV (reference sequence). The CDR3 DNA sequence: TGTGCCAGCAGTACCGACTCGATCACCGGGGAGCTGTTTTTT. This codes for CASSTDSITGELFF.

V gene TRBV6-4 combines with J gene TRBJ2-2; D may be TRBD2 (6 bases). The germline V gene has CDR1 MRHNA and CDR2 SNTAGT. The ends were cut back, 2 bases at V and 3 bases at J, with 7 bases in the middle. This CDR3 has 14 residues. The CDR3 DNA reads as TGTGCCAGCAGTGACAGGAGGGACACCGGGGAGCTGTTTTTT. The encoded protein is CASSDRRDTGELFF.

The chain combines TRBV10-1 with TRBJ1-1; TRBD1 matches 7 bases. The CDR3 is made up of 15 amino acids. With V trimmed by 3 bases and J by 2 bases, 6 bases remained unmatched. Germline V CDR1 and CDR2: WNHNN, SYGVQD (reference sequence). The CDR3 sequence: CASSDQGTANTEAFF. CDR3 coding DNA: TGCGCCAGCAGTGACCAGGGGACAGCCAACACTGAAGCTTTCTTT.

The chain carries TRBV4-2 and TRBJ2-7; tentatively, D is TRBD2 (5 bases). This CDR3 has 14 residues. Trimming removed 5 bases at V and 3 bases at J, with 14 bases between. Germline assignment: CDR1 LGHNA and CDR2 YNFKEQ. CDR3 in DNA: TGTGCCAGCAGCGCACGACTATTTCTCTACGAGCAGTACTTC. Protein product: CASSARLFLYEQYF.

This clone was detected a few times. V is TRBV28 and J is TRBJ2-3; 15 bases map to TRBD2. The junction had 9 bases not matched to a gene; V was cut back by 6 bases and J by 8 bases. Germline lookup yields CDR1 MDHEN and CDR2 SYDVKM. This CDR3 comprises 16 residues. The CDR3 region has the DNA TGTGCCAGCAGAAAATCCGGGACTAGCGGGAGGAGTACGCAGTATTTT. Translating gives CASRKSGTSGRSTQYF.

This clone appeared a few times. J is TRBJ2-7 and V is TRBV19, with D possibly matching TRBD2 (5 bases). Trimming stripped 1 base from V and 0 bases from J, with 7 bases between. CDR1 is LNHDA, CDR2 SQIVND, per germline (reference sequence). The CDR3 totals 14 residues. The CDR3, as DNA: TGTGCCAGTAGTATAGCGGGGAGCTCCTACGAGCAGTACTTC. Its translation: CASSIAGSSYEQYF.

J is TRBJ1-6 and V is TRBV27; 8 bases line up with TRBD1. This CDR3 comprises 16 residues. Trimming took 2 bases from V and 10 from J; bases not matched to a gene: 10. The germline V gene encodes CDR1 MNHEY and CDR2 SMNVEV (reference sequence). CDR3 coding DNA: TGTGCCAGCAGTTTACTCTCCGGACAGGGAAGCTCACCCCTCCACTTT. Translated: CASSLLSGQGSSPLHF.